The 31 T cell receptor beta chains below come from one sample, sequenced in a study of identical twins. TCRdb fed the 5' RACE reads into MiXCR, producing one record per CDR3 protein. This table holds some 660,000 distinct CDR3 sequences, about 9.4% found once. This sample also belongs to another study, concerning yellow fever vaccine responses in identical twins.

Sequenced sample: PBMCs. Receptors were obtained from a woman between 18 and 30 years old in good health.

This clonotype was counted at least ten times. The J gene is TRBJ2-2, the V gene TRBV7-2; possibly TRBD1 for D (6 bases). Germline-derived CDR1 and CDR2 are SGHTA and FQGNSA. The CDR3 covers 15 residues. Deletions cut 1 base from V and 11 bases from J, with 17 bases between. The CDR3 DNA reads as TGTGCCAGCAGCTTAGGGTCGGGGACACCGTCCGAGCTGTTTTTT. This translates into CASSLGSGTPSELFF.

This clonotype was recorded a few times. This chain joins TRBV5-1 and TRBJ2-6; possible D gene TRBD1, 5 bases. This CDR3 is built from 16 residues. V dropped 3 bases and J dropped 0 bases, with 10 bases sitting between them. Germline CDR1 is SGHRS and CDR2 is YFSETQ. The CDR3 DNA reads TGCGCCAGCAGCTGGGAAGACAGCTCTGGGGCCAACGTCCTGACTTTC. This sequence encodes CASSWEDSSGANVLTF.

This clonotype was counted only a few times. This chain uses TRBV28 with TRBJ2-7; TRBD1 is a possible D gene (5 bases). The CDR3 is 13 amino acids. Trimming shortened V by 10 bases and J by 0 bases, and 13 bases separated the two germline ends. From germline, CDR1 is MDHEN and CDR2 SYDVKM. CDR3 sequence (DNA): TGTGCCATAGGGGATGGGGTCTCCTACGAGCAGTACTTC. Encoded protein: CAIGDGVSYEQYF.

Many counts were recorded for this clonotype. The V gene is TRBV5-1, the J gene TRBJ2-7; 9 bases fit TRBD2. V shed 1 base, J shed 6 bases, and the junction held 11 bases outside the gene matches. Germline-derived CDR1 and CDR2 are SGHRS and YFSETQ. The CDR3 length is 16 residues. CDR3 in DNA: TGCGCCAGCAGCTTGATCCCGGTTAGCGGGGGAGCCGAGCAGTACTTC. It is translated as CASSLIPVSGGAEQYF.

This clonotype was seen ten or more times. CDR3 DNA: TGTGCCACCTCAAGAAGCGGGGGGGCGACAGATACGCAGTATTTT. Translation: CATSRSGGATDTQYF. The chain is built from TRBV15 and TRBJ2-3; 10 bases fit TRBD2. Germline V lookup: CDR1 LNHNV, CDR2 YYDKDF (reference sequence). The CDR3 spans 15 residues. The V segment lost 8 bases and the J segment 3 bases; nucleotides outside the gene matches: 8.

This clonotype was detected only a few times. The chain links TRBV5-6 to TRBJ2-4; TRBD1 matches at 8 bases. The germline gives CDR1 SGHDT, CDR2 YYEEEE. J was trimmed by 7 bases and V by 4 bases; bases with no gene match: 4. The CDR3 has 13 residues. CDR3 loop: CASSGQGWNIQYF. In nucleotides, the CDR3 is TGTGCCAGCAGCGGACAGGGTTGGAACATTCAGTACTTC. The whole variable domain, remainder taken from reference TRBV5-6 and TRBJ2-4, is DAGVTQSPTHLIKTRGQQVTLRCSPKSGHDTVSWYQQALGQGPQFIFQYYEEEERQRGNFPDRFSGHQFPNYSSELNVNALLLGDSALYLCASSGQGWNIQYFGAGTRLSVL.

This rearrangement joins TRBV3-1 to TRBJ2-7; 7 nucleotides match TRBD1. Trimming took 4 bases from V and 0 from J; bases not matched to a gene: 18. Germline V lookup: CDR1 LGHDT, CDR2 YNNKEL (reference sequence). The CDR3 runs to 19 residues. In DNA form, the CDR3 reads TGTGCCAGCAGCCTAAACGCGCCGGGACAGCTTATTAGCTCCTACGAGCAGTACTTC. Translation gives CASSLNAPGQLISSYEQYF.

V usage is TRBV7-9 and J usage is TRBJ2-3; D unclear. V gave up 0 bases and J gave up 6 bases, with 7 bases separating them. There are 13 residues in the CDR3. Germline CDR1 and CDR2: SEHNR and FQNEAQ (reference sequence). This chain's CDR3 is CASSLAPEDTQYF. As DNA, the CDR3 is TGTGCCAGCAGCTTAGCGCCAGAGGATACGCAGTATTTT.

This clonotype was detected ten times or more. This sequence joins TRBV4-2 and TRBJ2-3, with D tentatively TRBD1 or TRBD2 (5 bases each). The CDR3 loop spans 14 amino acids. Germline-derived CDR1 and CDR2 are LGHNA and YNFKEQ. Trimming left V 4 bases short and J 6 bases short, with 14 bases between. The chain's CDR3 is CASSLGTQDDTQYF. The CDR3 DNA reads as TGTGCCAGCAGCCTGGGGACCCAGGATGATACGCAGTATTTT.

The chain couples TRBV12-3 or TRBV12-4 to TRBJ2-1, with D possibly TRBD2 on 6 matching bases. The CDR3 loop spans 15 amino acids. V was clipped by 5 bases and J by 5 bases, with 16 bases between them. CDR3 region: CASSLEGLGNNEQFF. Written as DNA, the CDR3 is TGTGCCAGCAGTCTGGAGGGACTTGGAAACAATGAGCAGTTCTTC.

The chain joins TRBV20-1 to TRBJ2-7; 8 bases line up with TRBD2. CDR1 is DFQATT and CDR2 is SNEGSKA in the germline V gene (reference sequence). The CDR3 is 14 residues long. Losses at the gene ends were 6 bases for V and 2 bases for J; bases not matched to a gene: 9. The CDR3 DNA follows: TGCAGTGCCGGGGGGGGCGGGCCCGCCTACGAGCAGTACTTC. Amino acids: CSAGGGGPAYEQYF.

This clonotype was observed a few times. CDR3 in amino acids: CASSMGGDNQPQHF. Here the CDR3 DNA reads TGTGCCAGCAGCATGGGGGGGGACAATCAGCCCCAGCATTTT. V and J are TRBV28 and TRBJ1-5; D possibly corresponds to TRBD1 (5 bases). V lost 6 bases, J lost 3 bases, and 12 bases lay in between. The CDR3 spans 14 residues. Germline values: CDR1 MDHEN, CDR2 SYDVKM.

The gene calls are TRBV12-3 or TRBV12-4 and TRBJ2-7; TRBD2 matches 14 bases. J lost 5 bases, V lost 6 bases, and 6 bases had no gene match. The CDR3 length is 15 residues. The CDR3 here is CASRTGTSGSHEQYF. The CDR3 region has the DNA TGTGCCAGCAGAACCGGGACTAGCGGGAGCCACGAGCAGTACTTC.

The sample holds many counts of this clonotype. The CDR3: CASSQERADYLISEAFF. CDR3 DNA sequence: TGCGCCAGCAGCCAAGAGAGGGCAGACTACTTAATCTCTGAAGCTTTCTTT. This rearrangement joins TRBV4-3 to TRBJ1-1; D is unclear. V was pared by 0 bases and J by 6 bases, with 20 bases between. Per the germline V gene, CDR1 is LGHNA and CDR2 is YSLEER. The CDR3 runs 17 residues.

The V gene is TRBV13, the J gene TRBJ2-3; D might be TRBD2 (7 bases). The CDR3 runs 15 residues. CDR1 is PRHDT, CDR2 FYEKMQ, per germline (reference sequence). V was pared by 5 bases and J by 3 bases, with 15 bases between. Here the CDR3 reads CASSARGAVTDTQYF. The CDR3 DNA sequence: TGTGCCAGCAGCGCCCGGGGGGCCGTGACAGATACGCAGTATTTT.

The table lists this clonotype with many counts. The chain has TRBV3-1 and TRBJ2-5; D uncertain. This CDR3 region has 12 residues. CDR1 is LGHDT and CDR2 is YNNKEL in the germline V gene (reference sequence). Trimming removed 4 bases from V and 5 bases from J, with 8 bases in between. The chain's CDR3 is CASSPNGETQYF. The DNA of the CDR3 is TGTGCCAGCAGCCCGAACGGCGAGACCCAGTACTTC.

This clonotype was observed at least ten times. The genes are TRBV7-2 and TRBJ2-7; D gene ambiguous. Germline-derived CDR1 and CDR2 are SGHTA and FQGNSA. CDR3 size: 12 residues. V gave up 4 bases and J gave up 4 bases, with 8 bases separating them. This chain's CDR3 is CASSSTLYEQYF. In DNA form, the CDR3 reads TGTGCCAGCAGCTCGACCTTATACGAGCAGTACTTC.

Only a few counts were recorded for this clonotype. CDR3 amino acids: CSARDGSANTEAFF. The CDR3 nucleotides read TGCAGTGCTAGAGATGGGTCAGCGAACACTGAAGCTTTCTTT. V is TRBV20-1 and J is TRBJ1-1, with D unresolved. V was clipped by 0 bases and J by 1 base, with 9 bases between them. Germline V gene lookup returns CDR1 DFQATT and CDR2 SNEGSKA (reference sequence). The CDR3 contains 14 residues.

V is TRBV2 and J is TRBJ2-1; 8 nucleotides align to TRBD2. Looked up from germline, CDR1 is SNHLY and CDR2 is FYNNEI. This CDR3 spans 13 amino acids. Trimming took 11 bases from V and 4 from J; bases not matched to a gene: 7. CDR3 coding DNA: TGTGCCGGAGGACTAGCCGAATACAATGAGCAGTTCTTC. Amino acid sequence: CAGGLAEYNEQFF.

This clonotype came up a few times. J is TRBJ2-3 and V is TRBV15; 9 bases align to TRBD1. From germline, CDR1 is LNHNV and CDR2 YYDKDF (reference sequence). V was clipped by 3 bases and J by 3 bases; unmatched bases: 7. This CDR3 region has 16 residues. The CDR3 DNA follows: TGTGCCACCAGCAGCCGGGACAGGGTTACGACAGATACGCAGTATTTT. This codes for CATSSRDRVTTDTQYF.

The genes are TRBV7-2 and TRBJ1-5, with no clear D. The CDR3 is 15 amino acids. Trimming pared 5 bases from V and 3 bases from J, leaving 14 bases between. The germline CDR1 and CDR2 sequences are SGHTA and FQGNSA. CDR3 DNA sequence: TGTGCCAGCAGCCCCATAGCCACGGTCAATCAGCCCCAGCATTTT. Its translation: CASSPIATVNQPQHF.

This clonotype was recorded many times. The J gene is TRBJ2-1, the V gene TRBV20-1, with 13 bases matching TRBD2. This CDR3 is 19 amino acids long. In germline, CDR1 is DFQATT, CDR2 SNEGSKA (reference sequence). V lost 0 bases, J lost 3 bases, and 11 bases stayed unmatched. CDR3 in amino acids: CSARDVGLAGPIIYNEQFF. The DNA for the CDR3 is TGCAGTGCTAGAGATGTGGGACTAGCGGGACCAATTATCTACAATGAGCAGTTCTTC.

The rearrangement joins TRBV5-5 to TRBJ2-5, with no clear D. This CDR3 contains 15 residues. Germline V gene data show CDR1 as SGHKS and CDR2 as YYEKEE (reference sequence). V was cut by 1 base and J by 1 base, with 11 bases left in between. DNA for the CDR3: TGTGCCAGCAGCTTGTTGGTTAGTGTCCAAGAGACCCAGTACTTC. Encoded protein: CASSLLVSVQETQYF.

This clonotype was detected many times. The chain couples TRBV12-3 or TRBV12-4 to TRBJ1-6; D possibly corresponds to TRBD1 (5 bases). Trimming stripped 1 base from V and 7 bases from J, with 14 bases between. This CDR3 contains 16 residues. The CDR3 protein is CASSLGIGTENSPLHF. In DNA form, the CDR3 reads TGTGCCAGCAGTTTAGGGATTGGGACCGAAAATTCACCCCTCCACTTT.

The chain carries TRBV11-1 and TRBJ2-7; perhaps D is TRBD1 or TRBD2 (5 bases each). The CDR3 totals 16 residues. Germline CDR1 is SGHAT and CDR2 is FQDESV (reference sequence). V lost 5 bases to trimming and J lost 3 bases, with 20 bases between them. CDR3 region: CASSPLGRGEGYEQYF. CDR3 DNA sequence: TGTGCCAGCAGCCCCTTGGGACGAGGAGAGGGCTACGAGCAGTACTTC.

This clonotype was found a few times. The V call is TRBV27, the J call TRBJ2-7; the D gene is possibly TRBD2 (8 bases). The V gene lost 5 bases and the J gene lost 2 bases, with 16 bases spanning the gap. The length of the CDR3 is 15 residues. The germline CDR1 and CDR2 sequences are MNHEY and SMNVEV (reference sequence). CDR3 sequence reads: CASSPGGTEAYEQYF. The CDR3 nucleotides read TGTGCCAGCAGTCCGGGAGGGACAGAGGCCTACGAGCAGTACTTC.

Many counts were recorded for this clonotype. The chain combines TRBV12-3 or TRBV12-4 with TRBJ2-4; D not resolved. The CDR3 totals 11 residues. V was cut by 3 bases and J by 10 bases, with 7 bases left in between. CDR3 in amino acids: CASSFREIQYF. CDR3 nucleotides: TGTGCCAGCAGTTTTCGAGAAATTCAGTACTTC.

The rearrangement uses TRBV7-9 and TRBJ1-2; D remains unclear. Trimming removed 1 base from V and 13 bases from J, with 13 bases in between. CDR1 SEHNR and CDR2 FQNEAQ come from the germline V gene (reference sequence). This CDR3 has 12 amino acids. The CDR3 DNA is TGTGCCAGCAGCTTAGGGGCGACGAGCTGCACCTTC. Its protein is CASSLGATSCTF.

This clonotype showed up many times. The chain carries TRBV5-1 and TRBJ2-7; D not certain. Trimming took 0 bases from V and 7 from J, leaving 8 bases between them. Looked up from germline, CDR1 is SGHRS and CDR2 is YFSETQ. CDR3 length equals 12 residues. CDR3 nucleotide sequence: TGCGCCAGCAGCTTGGCCGGTGGGGAGCAGTACTTC. Residues: CASSLAGGEQYF.

This clonotype came up many times. The chain is built from TRBV12-3 or TRBV12-4 and TRBJ2-2; 8 nucleotides line up with TRBD1. This CDR3 has 15 amino acids. The V gene end was trimmed by 5 bases and the J gene end by 6 bases; junction bases not matched to a gene: 8. The CDR3 sequence: CASSDRDRFPGELFF. In DNA, the CDR3 is TGTGCCAGCAGTGACCGGGACAGGTTCCCCGGGGAGCTGTTTTTT.

This clonotype was counted between two and nine times. The genes are TRBV12-3 or TRBV12-4 and TRBJ1-2, with TRBD1 as a possible D gene (5 bases). This CDR3 comprises 11 residues. The V gene lost 6 bases and the J gene lost 12 bases, with 14 bases spanning the gap. The CDR3 DNA reads as TGTGCCAGCAGGTATCAGGGAATTGACACCTTC. This sequence encodes CASRYQGIDTF.